The 5 T cell receptor beta chains listed next were all sequenced from one sample in a study of metastatic and nonmetastatic thyroid tumors. Not a single patient had been given any form of treatment at any point before undergoing thyroid surgery. TCRdb re-called clones from the PCR reads using MiXCR. The sample includes about 38,000 clones, roughly 50% of them seen just once. The sample comprised tumor tissue. The source is a male donor with papillary thyroid cancer or a benign thyroid nodule (not recorded which). Some clones in this sample may be carry-over from other donors' samples.

This clone came up a few times. Here the CDR3 DNA reads TGTGCCAGCAGGACGAACCGCGGGCGGGAGGGCCCCAATGAGCAGTTCTTC. Its protein is CASRTNRGREGPNEQFF. V is TRBV6-2 or TRBV6-3 and J is TRBJ2-1; TRBD2 matches at 9 bases. CDR1 is MNHEY and CDR2 is SVGEGT in the germline V gene. V lost 6 bases and J lost 6; bases outside the gene matches: 15. The CDR3 has 17 amino acids.

CDR3 amino acids: CASSTTGSPSTDTQYF. The CDR3 nucleotides are TGTGCCAGCAGCACTACTGGGAGCCCTAGCACAGATACGCAGTATTTT. The chain employs TRBV7-3 and TRBJ2-3; TRBD2 might be the D (5 bases). V lost 5 bases and J 0 bases, leaving 15 bases between the germline ends. The CDR3 is 16 amino acids. Germline V lookup: CDR1 SGHTA, CDR2 FQGTGA.

The J gene is TRBJ1-3, the V gene TRBV4-1; D is uncertain. Trimming left V 2 bases short and J 7 bases short, with 9 bases between. Germline V gives CDR1 MGHRA, CDR2 YSYEKL. The CDR3 length is 13 residues. CDR3 loop: CASSQTFPNTIYF. The CDR3 DNA reads TGCGCCAGCAGCCAAACGTTTCCCAACACCATATATTTT.

Judged by abundance, this clone is large. This sequence joins TRBV5-1 and TRBJ2-7; 12 bases line up with TRBD1. CDR1 SGHRS and CDR2 YFSETQ come from the germline V gene. After removal of 0 bases from V and 3 bases from J, the junction contained 7 bases not matched to a gene. The CDR3 extends over 17 amino acids. CDR3 amino acids: CASSLGVGTGGFYEQYF. CDR3 DNA sequence: TGCGCCAGCAGCTTGGGGGTCGGGACAGGGGGCTTCTACGAGCAGTACTTC.

This clone was picked up a small number of times. V is TRBV20-1 and J is TRBJ2-7; D is possibly TRBD1 or TRBD2 (5 bases each). This CDR3 is built from 15 residues. V was shortened by 0 bases and J by 0 bases, with 12 bases between the two germline ends. Germline V gene lookup returns CDR1 DFQATT and CDR2 SNEGSKA (reference sequence). The CDR3 here is CSARDLAGSSYEQYF. CDR3 coding DNA: TGCAGTGCTAGAGATTTGGCAGGGAGCTCCTACGAGCAGTACTTC.